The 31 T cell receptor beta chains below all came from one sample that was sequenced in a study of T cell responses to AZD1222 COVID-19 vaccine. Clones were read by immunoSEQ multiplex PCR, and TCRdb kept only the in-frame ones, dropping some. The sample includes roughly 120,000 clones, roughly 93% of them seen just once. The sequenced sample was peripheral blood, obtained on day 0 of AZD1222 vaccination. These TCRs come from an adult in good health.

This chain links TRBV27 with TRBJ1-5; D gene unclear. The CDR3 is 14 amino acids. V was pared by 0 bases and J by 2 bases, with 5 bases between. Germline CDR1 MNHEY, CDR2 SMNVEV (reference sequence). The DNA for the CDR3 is TGTGCCAGCAGTTTATCAGCCGGCAATCAGCCCCAGCATTTT. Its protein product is CASSLSAGNQPQHF.

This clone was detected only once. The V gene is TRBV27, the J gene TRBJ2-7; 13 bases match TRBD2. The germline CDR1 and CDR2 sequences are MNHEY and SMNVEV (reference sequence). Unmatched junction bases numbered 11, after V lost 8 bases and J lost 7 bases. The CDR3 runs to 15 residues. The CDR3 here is CASRYGTSGKGEQYF. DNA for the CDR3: TGTGCCAGCCGATACGGGACTAGCGGGAAGGGGGAGCAGTACTTC.

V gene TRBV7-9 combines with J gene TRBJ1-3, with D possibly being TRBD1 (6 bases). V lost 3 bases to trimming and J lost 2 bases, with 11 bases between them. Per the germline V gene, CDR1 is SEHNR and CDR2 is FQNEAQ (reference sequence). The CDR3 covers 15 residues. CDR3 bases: TGTGCCAGCAGCTTTGTTCCAGGGGCTGGAAACACCATATATTTT. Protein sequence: CASSFVPGAGNTIYF.

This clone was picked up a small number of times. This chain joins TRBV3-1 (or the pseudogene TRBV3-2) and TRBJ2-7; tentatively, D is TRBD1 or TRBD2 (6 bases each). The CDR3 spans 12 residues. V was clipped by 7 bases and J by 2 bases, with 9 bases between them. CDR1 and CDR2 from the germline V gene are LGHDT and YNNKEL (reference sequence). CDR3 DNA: TGTGCCAGCATGGGGGGCCCCTACGAGCAGTACTTC. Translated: CASMGGPYEQYF.

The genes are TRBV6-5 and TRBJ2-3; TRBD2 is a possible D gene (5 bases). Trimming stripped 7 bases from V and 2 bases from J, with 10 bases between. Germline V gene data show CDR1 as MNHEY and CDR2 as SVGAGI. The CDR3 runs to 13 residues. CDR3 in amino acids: CASTLGLTDTQYF. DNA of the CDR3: TGTGCCAGCACACTAGGGCTCACAGATACGCAGTATTTT.

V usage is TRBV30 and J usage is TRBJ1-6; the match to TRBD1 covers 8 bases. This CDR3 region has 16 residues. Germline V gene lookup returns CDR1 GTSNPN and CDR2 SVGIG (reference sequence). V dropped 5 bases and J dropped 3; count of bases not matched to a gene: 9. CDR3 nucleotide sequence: TGTGCCTGGGGTCCGGGACAGGCACACTATAATTCACCCCTCCACTTT. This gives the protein CAWGPGQAHYNSPLHF.

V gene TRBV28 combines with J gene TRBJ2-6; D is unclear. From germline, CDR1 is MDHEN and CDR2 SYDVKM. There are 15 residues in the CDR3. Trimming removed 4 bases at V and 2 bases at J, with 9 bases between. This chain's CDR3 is CASSSLQPGANVLTF. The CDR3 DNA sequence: TGTGCCAGCAGTTCACTTCAGCCTGGGGCCAACGTCCTGACTTTC.

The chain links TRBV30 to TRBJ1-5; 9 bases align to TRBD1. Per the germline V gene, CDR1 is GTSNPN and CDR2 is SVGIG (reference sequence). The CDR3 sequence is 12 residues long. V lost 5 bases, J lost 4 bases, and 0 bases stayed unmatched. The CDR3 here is CAWGTGNQPQHF. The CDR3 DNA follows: TGTGCCTGGGGGACAGGGAATCAGCCCCAGCATTTT.

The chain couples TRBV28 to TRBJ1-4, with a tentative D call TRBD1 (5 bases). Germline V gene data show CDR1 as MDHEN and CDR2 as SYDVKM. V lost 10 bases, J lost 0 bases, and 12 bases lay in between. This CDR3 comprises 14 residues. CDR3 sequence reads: CATRGVATNEKLFF. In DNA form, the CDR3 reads TGTGCCACCCGGGGGGTCGCAACTAATGAAAAACTGTTTTTT.

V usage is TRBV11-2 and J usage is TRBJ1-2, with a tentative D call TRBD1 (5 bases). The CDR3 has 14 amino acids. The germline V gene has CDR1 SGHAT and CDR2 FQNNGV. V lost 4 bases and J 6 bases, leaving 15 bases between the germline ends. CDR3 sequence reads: CASSSLRGTDGYTF. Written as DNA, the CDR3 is TGTGCCAGCAGCTCCCTCCGGGGGACGGATGGCTACACCTTC.

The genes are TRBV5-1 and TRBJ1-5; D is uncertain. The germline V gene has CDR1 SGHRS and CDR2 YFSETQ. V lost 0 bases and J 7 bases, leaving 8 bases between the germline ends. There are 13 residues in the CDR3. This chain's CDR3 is CASSLASGQPQHF. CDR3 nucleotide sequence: TGCGCCAGCAGCTTGGCCTCCGGCCAGCCCCAGCATTTT.

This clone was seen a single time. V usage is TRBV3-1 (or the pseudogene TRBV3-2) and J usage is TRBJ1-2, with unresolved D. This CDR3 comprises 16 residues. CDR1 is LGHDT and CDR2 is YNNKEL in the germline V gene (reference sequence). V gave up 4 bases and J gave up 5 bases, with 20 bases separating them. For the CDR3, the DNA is TGTGCCAGCAGCCTCAGCAGCACAGCAGCGCGATATGGCTACACCTTC. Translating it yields CASSLSSTAARYGYTF.

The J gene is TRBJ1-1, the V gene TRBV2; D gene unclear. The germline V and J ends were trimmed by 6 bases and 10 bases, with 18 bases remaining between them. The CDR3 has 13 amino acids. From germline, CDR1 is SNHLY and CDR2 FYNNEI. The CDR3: CASSPSAIGAAFF. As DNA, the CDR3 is TGTGCCAGCAGCCCATCAGCGATCGGTGCAGCTTTCTTT.

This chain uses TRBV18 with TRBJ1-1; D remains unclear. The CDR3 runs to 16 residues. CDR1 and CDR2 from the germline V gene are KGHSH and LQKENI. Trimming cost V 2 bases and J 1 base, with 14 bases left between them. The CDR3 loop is CASSPGQGLGNTEAFF. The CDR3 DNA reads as TGTGCCAGCTCACCAGGTCAAGGACTCGGGAACACTGAAGCTTTCTTT.

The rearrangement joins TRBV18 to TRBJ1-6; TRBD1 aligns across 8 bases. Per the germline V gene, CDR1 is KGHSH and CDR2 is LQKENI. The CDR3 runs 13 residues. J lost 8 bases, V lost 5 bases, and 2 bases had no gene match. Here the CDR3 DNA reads TGTGCCAGCTCAACAGGGGGGGATTCACCCCTCCACTTT. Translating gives CASSTGGDSPLHF.

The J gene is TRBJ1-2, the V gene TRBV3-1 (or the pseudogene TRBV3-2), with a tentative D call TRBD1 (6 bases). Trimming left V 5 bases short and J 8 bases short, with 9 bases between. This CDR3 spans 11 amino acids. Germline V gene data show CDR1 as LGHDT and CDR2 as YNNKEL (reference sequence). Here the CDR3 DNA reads TGTGCCAGCAGCACAGGGATAGGCTACACCTTC. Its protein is CASSTGIGYTF.

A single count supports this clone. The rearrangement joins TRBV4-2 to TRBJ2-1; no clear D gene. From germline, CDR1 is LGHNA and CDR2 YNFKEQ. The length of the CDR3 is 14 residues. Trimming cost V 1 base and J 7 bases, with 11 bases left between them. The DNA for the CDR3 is TGTGCCAGCAGCCAAGCTGGTTTTCGGAATGAGCAGTTCTTC. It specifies CASSQAGFRNEQFF.

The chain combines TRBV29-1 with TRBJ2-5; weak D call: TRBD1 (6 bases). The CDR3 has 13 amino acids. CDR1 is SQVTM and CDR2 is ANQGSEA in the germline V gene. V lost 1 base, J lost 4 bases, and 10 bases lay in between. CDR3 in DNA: TGCAGCGTTGAAGCGACAGGCCGAGAGACCCAGTACTTC. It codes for CSVEATGRETQYF.

The CDR3 coding sequence is TGTGCCATCAGTGCCCCCGCCCGGACAGGGGCCGGCTACACCTTC. Residues: CAISAPARTGAGYTF. This chain uses TRBV10-3 with TRBJ1-2; 9 bases are a match to TRBD1. The CDR3 extends over 15 amino acids. In germline, CDR1 is ENHRY, CDR2 SYGVKD. J gave up 8 bases and V 4 bases, and 11 bases lay outside the gene matches.

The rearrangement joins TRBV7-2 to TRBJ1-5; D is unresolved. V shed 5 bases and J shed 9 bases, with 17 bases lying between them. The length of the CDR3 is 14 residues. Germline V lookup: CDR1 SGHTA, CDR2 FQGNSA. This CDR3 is CASSLGLGSRPQHF. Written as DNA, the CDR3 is TGTGCCAGCAGCCTAGGACTGGGGAGTAGGCCCCAGCATTTT.

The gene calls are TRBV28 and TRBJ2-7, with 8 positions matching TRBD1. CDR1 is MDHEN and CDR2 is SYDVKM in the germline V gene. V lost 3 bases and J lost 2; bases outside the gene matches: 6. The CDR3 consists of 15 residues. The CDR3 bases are TGTGCCAGCAGTTTTGGGACAGGCGCCCCCTACGAGCAGTACTTC. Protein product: CASSFGTGAPYEQYF.

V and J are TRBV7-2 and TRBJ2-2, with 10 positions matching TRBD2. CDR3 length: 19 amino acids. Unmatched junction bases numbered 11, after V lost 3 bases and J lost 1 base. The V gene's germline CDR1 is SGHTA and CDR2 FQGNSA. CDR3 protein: CASSFGSGRGMWNTGELFF. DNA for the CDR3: TGTGCCAGCAGCTTCGGAAGCGGGAGGGGTATGTGGAACACCGGGGAGCTGTTTTTT.

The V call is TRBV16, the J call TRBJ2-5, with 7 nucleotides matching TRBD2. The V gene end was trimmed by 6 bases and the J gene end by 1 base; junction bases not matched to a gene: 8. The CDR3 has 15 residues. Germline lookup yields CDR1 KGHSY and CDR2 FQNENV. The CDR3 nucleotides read TGTGCCAGCAGTCCCTCCTGGGAGGGCCAAGAGACCCAGTACTTC. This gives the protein CASSPSWEGQETQYF.

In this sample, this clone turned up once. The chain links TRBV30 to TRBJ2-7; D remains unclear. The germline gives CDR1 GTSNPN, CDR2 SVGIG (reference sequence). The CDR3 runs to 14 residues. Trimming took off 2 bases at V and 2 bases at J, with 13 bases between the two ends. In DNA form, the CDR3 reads TGTGCCTGGAGTAGTTCCTCGCTCCCCTACGAGCAGTACTTC. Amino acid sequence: CAWSSSSLPYEQYF.

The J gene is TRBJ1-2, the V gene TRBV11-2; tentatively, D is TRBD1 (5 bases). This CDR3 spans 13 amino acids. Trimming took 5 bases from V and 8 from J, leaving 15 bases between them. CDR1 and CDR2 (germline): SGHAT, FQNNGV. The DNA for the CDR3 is TGTGCCAGCAGCCCTAGGGGTCCGGGCGGCTACACCTTC. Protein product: CASSPRGPGGYTF.

In nucleotides, the CDR3 is TGTGCCAGCAGTTATGGGTCTGCTTACAATGAGCAGTTCTTC. This gives the protein CASSYGSAYNEQFF. The chain is built from TRBV6-5 and TRBJ2-1; D remains unclear. The CDR3 contains 14 residues. V was shortened by 3 bases and J by 4 bases, with 10 bases between the two germline ends. Germline CDR1 is MNHEY and CDR2 is SVGAGI.

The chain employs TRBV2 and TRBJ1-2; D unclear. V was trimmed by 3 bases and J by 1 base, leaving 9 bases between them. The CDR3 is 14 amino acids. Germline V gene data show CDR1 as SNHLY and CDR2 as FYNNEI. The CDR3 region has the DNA TGTGCCAGCAGTGAGGGCACCGTTAACTATGGCTACACCTTC. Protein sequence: CASSEGTVNYGYTF.

CDR3 nucleotide sequence: TGTGCCAGCAGCTCTTCGGGACTTAAGAACACCGGGGAGCTGTTTTTT. This encodes CASSSSGLKNTGELFF. The genes are TRBV7-3 and TRBJ2-2; weak D call: TRBD2 (6 bases). The CDR3 extends over 16 amino acids. With 4 bases removed from V and 1 base from J, the gap between germline ends came to 13 bases. The germline V gene has CDR1 SGHTA and CDR2 FQGTGA.

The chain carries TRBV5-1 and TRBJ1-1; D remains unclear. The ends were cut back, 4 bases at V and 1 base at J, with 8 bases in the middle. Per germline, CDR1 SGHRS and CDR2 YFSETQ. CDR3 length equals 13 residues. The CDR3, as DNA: TGCGCCAGCAGCCTCGACAAGAACACTGAAGCTTTCTTT. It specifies CASSLDKNTEAFF.

The CDR3 protein is CASSEGGGVTNTEAFF. Written as DNA, the CDR3 is TGTGCCAGCAGTGAAGGGGGGGGAGTTACGAACACTGAAGCTTTCTTT. The rearrangement joins TRBV2 to TRBJ1-1; possible D gene TRBD1, 5 bases. Trimming shortened V by 1 base and J by 1 base, and 13 bases separated the two germline ends. CDR1 is SNHLY, CDR2 FYNNEI, per germline. The CDR3 totals 16 residues.

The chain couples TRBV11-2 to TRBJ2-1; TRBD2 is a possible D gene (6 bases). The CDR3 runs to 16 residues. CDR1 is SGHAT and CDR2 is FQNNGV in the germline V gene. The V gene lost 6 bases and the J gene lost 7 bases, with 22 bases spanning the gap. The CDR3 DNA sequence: TGTGCCAGCAGACTAATTAAGGGACCCCGGGGGAATGAGCAGTTCTTC. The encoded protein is CASRLIKGPRGNEQFF.